The source of this TCR beta chain is a study of CD8+ T cells in alopecia areata. Overall study findings and caveats: Besides other cells, scalp samples also yield sequences of resident alphabeta T cells from normal skin.

The germline CDR1 and CDR2 sequences are SGHDT and YYEEEE. The CDR3 is 14 amino acids. V lost 5 bases, J lost 5 bases, and 5 bases stayed unmatched. Extracted from the samples, RNA was reverse transcribed into cDNA to serve as the sequencing template. This table comes from immunoSEQ multiplex PCR, and its TCRdb copy is limited to in-frame clones, with some not included. The profile covers about 110,000 clones, with 58% appearing a single time and 20% to 30% taken by the ten largest. A few counts support this clone. Its antigen is currently unknown. The chain links TRBV5-6 to TRBJ2-1, with 9 nucleotides matching TRBD1. The specimen sequenced was NKG2D-low CD8+ T cells sorted from blood. This receptor was identified in a human donor with alopecia areata. The CDR3: CASRPGQGHNEQFF. As DNA, the CDR3 is TGTGCCAGCAGGCCGGGACAGGGCCACAATGAGCAGTTCTTC. Drawing the rest from reference TRBV5-6 and TRBJ2-1, the complete variable domain is DAGVTQSPTHLIKTRGQQVTLRCSPKSGHDTVSWYQQALGQGPQFIFQYYEEEERQRGNFPDRFSGHQFPNYSSELNVNALLLGDSALYLCASRPGQGHNEQFFGPGTRLTVL.